The present entry profiles one TCR beta chain with its context. Its specificity is not known. The sample comes from a study of CD8 T cells in ankylosing spondylitis. General study results and limits: Blood from ankylosing spondylitis patients appeared to carry a characteristic roughly 8-variant TCR beta motif.

Construction of TCR beta libraries was performed using quantitative 5'-RACE with molecular barcodes. TCRdb processed the 5' RACE reads anew with MiXCR; each CDR3 protein has one entry. The data show about 800,000 distinct CDR3 sequences, about 10% seen once. Germline loops: CDR1 KGHSH, CDR2 LQKENI. V lost 1 base, J lost 5 bases, and 11 bases stayed unmatched. The CDR3 is 18 residues long. Sequences were obtained from blood, either unsorted or a sorted T cell fraction (not recorded which). The receptor comes from a male donor with ankylosing spondylitis. The chain couples TRBV18 to TRBJ2-2, with 9 bases that match TRBD2. CDR3 residues: CASSPLANSGRSTGELFF. DNA of the CDR3: TGTGCCAGCTCACCACTGGCGAATAGCGGGAGATCAACCGGGGAGCTGTTTTTT.